This is a list of T cell receptor beta chains from one sample in a study of blood T cell repertoires in COVID-19. Assay: immunoSEQ multiplex PCR; the TCRdb copy retains only in-frame clones and omits some. Among 130,000 to 150,000 clones listed, around 83% were seen once. Input material: PBMCs or T cells enriched from blood (not recorded which). Source of these receptors: a woman between 45 and 65 years old who had been exposed to COVID-19. Each CDR3 is given with its conserved first and last residue. Each record gives: J gene, V gene, D gene, clone size, CDR3 length, CDR3 DNA, CDR3 protein. D genes are given only for firm matches. Some rows mark clone size as missing; the rest say once, few, many or name a class of expanded clone.

TRBJ2-7	TRBV9	NA	NA	14	TGTGCCAGCAGCAAGGCGGGGCGCGCGGGGGAGCAGTACTTC	CASSKAGRAGEQYF
TRBJ2-4	TRBV2	NA	NA	10	TGTGCCAGCCGTCAAAACATTCAGTACTTC	CASRQNIQYF
TRBJ1-1	TRBV2	TRBD1	NA	17	TGTGCCAGCAGTAGTTTGCGGACAGGGAAGGTTATCACTGAAGCTTTCTTT	CASSSLRTGKVITEAFF
TRBJ1-6	TRBV2	TRBD1	NA	16	TGTGCCAGCAAGGAGGGGGCCTTCCTCAATAATTCACCCCTCCACTTT	CASKEGAFLNNSPLHF
TRBJ1-4	TRBV5-5	NA	NA	13	TGTGCCAGCAGCCTCGGGACTGTTGAAAAACTGTTTTTT	CASSLGTVEKLFF
TRBJ1-1	TRBV4-1	NA	once	15	TGCGCCAGCAGCCAAGATACAGCCCCGAACACTGAAGCTTTCTTT	CASSQDTAPNTEAFF
TRBJ2-5	TRBV5-1	NA	few	15	TGCGCCAGCAGCTTGGGGCTAGCGACGGCGGAGACCCAGTACTTC	CASSLGLATAETQYF
TRBJ2-3	TRBV18	NA	NA	15	TGTGCCAGCTCACCGTACCTCCAGGGCTCAGATACGCAGTATTTT	CASSPYLQGSDTQYF
TRBJ2-6	TRBV2	NA	NA	20	TGTGCCAGCAGTGAAGCGCGTTGGGCAGGGGCTAATTCTGGGGCCAACGTCCTGACTTTC	CASSEARWAGANSGANVLTF
TRBJ1-6	TRBV3-1/TRBV3-2	NA	NA	16	TGTGCCAGCAGCCAAGTCCCACCGCGGGCTAATTCACCCCTCCACTTT	CASSQVPPRANSPLHF
TRBJ1-2	TRBV5-4	TRBD1	NA	12	TGTGCCAGCAGCCTTGGACAGGACGGCTACACCTTC	CASSLGQDGYTF
TRBJ1-2	TRBV6-5	NA	NA	13	TGTGCCAGCAGCTTCCAGGGGAACTATGGCTACACCTTC	CASSFQGNYGYTF
TRBJ2-7	TRBV2	NA	NA	14	TGTGCCAGCAGTGGGGGGACTTACTCCTACGAGCAGTACTTC	CASSGGTYSYEQYF
TRBJ2-1	TRBV6-5	TRBD1	NA	14	TGTGCCAGCAGCCGCGACAGGGTCTACAATGAGCAGTTCTTC	CASSRDRVYNEQFF
TRBJ1-1	TRBV3-1/TRBV3-2	NA	once	15	TGTGCCAGCACCACAGCACAGGGAAAAAGTACTGAAGCTTTCTTT	CASTTAQGKSTEAFF
TRBJ2-7	TRBV12-3/TRBV12-4	TRBD2	NA	12	TGTGCCAGCAGTTTAGAGCACGGGAGGGCCCTCTTC	CASSLEHGRALF
TRBJ1-1	TRBV5-1	NA	NA	14	TGCGCCAGCAGCGGGGACTTCTGGGGCACTGAAGCTTTCTTT	CASSGDFWGTEAFF
TRBJ2-3	TRBV10-3	TRBD2	NA	17	TGTGCCATCAGTGAGTCTGGACTAGCGGGGGGCACAGATACGCAGTATTTT	CAISESGLAGGTDTQYF
TRBJ1-2	TRBV7-9	NA	NA	13	TGTGCCAGCAGCTTAGGGACTCGAGGTGGCTACACCTTC	CASSLGTRGGYTF
TRBJ2-7	TRBV7-9	TRBD1	once	14	TGTGCCAGTCTCCCGGGACAGGGGGCTTACGAGCAGTACTTC	CASLPGQGAYEQYF
TRBJ2-5	TRBV7-3	TRBD2	NA	14	TGTGCCAGCAGCTCAGCGGGGGGGCAAGAGACCCAGTACTTC	CASSSAGGQETQYF
TRBJ1-1	TRBV6-2/TRBV6-3	NA	once	12	TGTGCCAGCAGTTACTCGATGCAGGAAGCTTTCTTT	CASSYSMQEAFF
TRBJ2-7	TRBV23-1	TRBD1	NA	14	TGCGCCAGCAGTCCGGGACAGGGTACCTACGAGCAGTACTTC	CASSPGQGTYEQYF
TRBJ2-7	TRBV18	NA	NA	13	TGTGCCAGCTCACCGAGACAGGCCTACGAGCAGTACTTC	CASSPRQAYEQYF
TRBJ1-3	TRBV18	NA	once	16	TGTGCCAGCTCACCACAAACAGTCCCCTCTGGAAACACCATATATTTT	CASSPQTVPSGNTIYF
TRBJ2-5	TRBV7-2	NA	few	13	TGTGCCAGCAGCCGCGGGGCCCAAGAGACCCAGTACTTC	CASSRGAQETQYF
TRBJ2-7	TRBV5-5	TRBD2	NA	14	TGTGCCAGCTTCCGCGGGGGAAACCCCTACGAGCAGTACTTC	CASFRGGNPYEQYF